Shown below are 9 T cell receptor beta chains from a single sample sequenced in a study of graft-versus-host responses after intestinal transplantation (dated by TCRdb to about 2021). Sample time point, as interpreted from the label and publication: cells obtained before transplantation from donor or recipient. Their antigens are not known. Library creation used the immunoSEQ multiplex PCR assay. The clones in this table, taken by TCRdb from immuneACCESS, are in-frame only. Not every clone is retained; where verified, under half of the shortfall comes from an unresolved V gene, and the cause of the rest is unknown. For this sample there are tens of thousands of clones; 65% to 85% appear just once. Of the sample, roughly 0.45% is held by the ten largest clones. The sample in question was unstimulated CD4+ T cells sorted from spleen or lymph node cells, obtained before transplant. These receptor sequences come from a human donor who was the organ donor for an intestinal transplant.

CDR3 region: CASTTLGGGAVEQYF. CDR3 coding DNA: TGTGCCAGCACTACCTTGGGCGGGGGGGCGGTCGAGCAGTACTTC. The chain uses TRBV7-2 and TRBJ2-7; 9 bases are a match to TRBD2. CDR1 and CDR2 from the germline V gene are SGHTA and FQGNSA. With 7 bases clipped from V and 6 bases from J, the junction kept 13 bases outside the gene matches. The CDR3 loop spans 15 amino acids.

The chain employs TRBV7-9 and TRBJ2-5, with D possibly being TRBD2 (6 bases). The V and J ends lost 5 bases and 4 bases respectively, with 8 bases between them. This CDR3 has 12 residues. In germline, CDR1 is SEHNR, CDR2 FQNEAQ (reference sequence). The chain's CDR3 is CASSGGIETQYF. In DNA, the CDR3 is TGTGCCAGCAGCGGGGGGATAGAGACCCAGTACTTC.

The J gene is TRBJ2-1, the V gene TRBV6-4; no firm D call. V was pared by 6 bases and J by 4 bases, with 16 bases between. This CDR3 spans 15 amino acids. Germline CDR1 and CDR2: MRHNA and SNTAGT. CDR3 in amino acids: CASRLVGLGYNEQFF. The CDR3 coding sequence is TGTGCCAGCAGGTTGGTGGGTCTCGGGTACAATGAGCAGTTCTTC.

The V gene is TRBV27, the J gene TRBJ2-5; possibly TRBD2 for D (5 bases). Germline CDR1 reads MNHEY; CDR2 reads SMNVEV (reference sequence). With 2 bases removed from V and 5 bases from J, the gap between germline ends came to 15 bases. The CDR3 is made up of 15 amino acids. The CDR3 nucleotides read TGTGCCAGCAGTTTAACACGCCCGGGAAGGGAGACCCAGTACTTC. Protein: CASSLTRPGRETQYF.

This clone came up once. J is TRBJ2-4 and V is TRBV7-2; D not resolved. V was pared by 0 bases and J by 1 base, with 4 bases between. Germline V gene lookup returns CDR1 SGHTA and CDR2 FQGNSA. The CDR3 spans 14 residues. Here the CDR3 DNA reads TGTGCCAGCAGCTTAGCGGGGGCCAAAAACATTCAGTACTTC. Amino acid sequence: CASSLAGAKNIQYF. Supplemented by reference TRBV7-2 and TRBJ2-4, the full variable domain reads GAGVSQSPSNKVTEKGKDVELRCDPISGHTALYWYRQSLGQGLEFLIYFQGNSAPDKSGLPSDRFSAERTGGSVSTLTIQRTQQEDSAVYLCASSLAGAKNIQYFGAGTRLSVL.

The chain employs TRBV7-2 and TRBJ2-7; D uncertain. This CDR3 contains 15 residues. Germline assignment: CDR1 SGHTA and CDR2 FQGNSA. The ends were cut back, 0 bases at V and 0 bases at J, with 9 bases in the middle. In DNA, the CDR3 is TGTGCCAGCAGCTTAGCTGGCCTTCTCTCCTACGAGCAGTACTTC. Translated, it gives CASSLAGLLSYEQYF. The variable domain in full, with the rest retrieved from reference TRBV7-2 and TRBJ2-7, is GAGVSQSPSNKVTEKGKDVELRCDPISGHTALYWYRQSLGQGLEFLIYFQGNSAPDKSGLPSDRFSAERTGGSVSTLTIQRTQQEDSAVYLCASSLAGLLSYEQYFGPGTRLTVT.

This clone was seen once. As the CDR3 is not closed by the conserved phenylalanine or tryptophan, this likely results from a read error. The limits of the CDR3 on the DNA are not certain, so only TCRdb's listed CDR3 is given. The chain links TRBV6-4 to TRBJ2-6; TRBD1 is the table's D call and was not checked against the DNA. The length of the CDR3 is 11 amino acids, counting both ends. Germline-derived CDR1 and CDR2 are MRHNA and SNTAGT. CDR3 loop: CASSEPGTESI.

The V and J genes are TRBV19 and TRBJ2-1; no clear D gene. The germline V gene encodes CDR1 LNHDA and CDR2 SQIVND (reference sequence). The V gene lost 6 bases and the J gene lost 0 bases, with 6 bases spanning the gap. The CDR3 has 13 amino acids. The CDR3 reads CASRGSSYNEQFF. CDR3 nucleotide sequence: TGTGCCAGTAGGGGAAGCTCCTACAATGAGCAGTTCTTC.

This clone was observed once. V gene TRBV19 combines with J gene TRBJ1-2; D not resolved. In germline, CDR1 is LNHDA, CDR2 SQIVND (reference sequence). The CDR3 is 11 amino acids. Trimming cost V 2 bases and J 6 bases, with 4 bases left between them. CDR3 nucleotides: TGTGCCAGTAGTATAAGGGATGGCTACACCTTC. It yields the protein CASSIRDGYTF.